What follows are 2 T cell receptor beta chains derived from one specimen sequenced in a study of radiation and T cells in renal cell carcinoma (dated by TCRdb to about 2020). In light of the paper, this sample's time point label describes: blood 2 weeks post-SBRT. Taken with the paper, the label for treatment or condition translates to: 15 Gy SBRT to primary tumor, nephrectomy 4 weeks later. The method behind the library was the immunoSEQ multiplex PCR assay. This immuneACCESS table, as held by TCRdb, lists in-frame sequences with V and J called but not all clones. Of the missing ones, under half trace to an unresolved V gene in checked studies; the others have no known cause. This sample gives around 75,000 clones in total; about four fifths of them show up just once. Jointly, the top ten make up less than 7% of the sample. The material sequenced was blood, taken from a patient whose treatment included radiotherapy and nephrectomy. These receptors all stem from a man in his sixties with renal cell carcinoma.

This chain joins TRBV19 and TRBJ1-2, with D unclear. V was cut by 5 bases and J by 6 bases, with 13 bases left in between. Per the germline V gene, CDR1 is LNHDA and CDR2 is SQIVND (reference sequence). CDR3 length: 13 amino acids. In DNA, the CDR3 is TGTGCCAGTAGTCCTAGACCGCGGAATGGCTACACCTTC. It encodes CASSPRPRNGYTF.

This rearrangement joins TRBV7-2 to TRBJ2-1; 11 positions match TRBD2. V gave up 1 base and J gave up 8 bases; unmatched junction bases: 4. The CDR3 consists of 15 residues. Germline V gives CDR1 SGHTA, CDR2 FQGNSA. The CDR3 sequence: CASSLGSGRAYEQFF. The CDR3 DNA reads as TGTGCCAGCAGCTTAGGTAGCGGGAGGGCCTATGAGCAGTTCTTC.